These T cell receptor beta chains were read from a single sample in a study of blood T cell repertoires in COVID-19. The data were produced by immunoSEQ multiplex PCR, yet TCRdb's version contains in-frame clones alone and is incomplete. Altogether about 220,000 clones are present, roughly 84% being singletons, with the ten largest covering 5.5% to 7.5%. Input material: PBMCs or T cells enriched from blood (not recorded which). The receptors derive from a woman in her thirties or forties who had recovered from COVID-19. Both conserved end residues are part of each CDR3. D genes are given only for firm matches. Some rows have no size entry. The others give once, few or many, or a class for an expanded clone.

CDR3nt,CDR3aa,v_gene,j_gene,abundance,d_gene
TGTGCCACCAGTGTCGCCAGGGGCTCCTACAATGAGCAGTTCTTC,CATSVARGSYNEQFF,TRBV24-1,TRBJ2-1,NA,NA
TGTGCCAGTAGAGCGGGTTTCTCCTACAATGAGCAGTTCTTC,CASRAGFSYNEQFF,TRBV19,TRBJ2-1,NA,NA
TGTGCCAGCAGCATCGGGACAACCCCTAATACGCAGTATTTT,CASSIGTTPNTQYF,TRBV7-9,TRBJ2-3,NA,NA
TGTGCCAGCAGCTTGTCCCAGGGGGCTCTAGGAAACACCATATATTTT,CASSLSQGALGNTIYF,TRBV7-2,TRBJ1-3,NA,TRBD1
TGTGCCAGCAATAGACAGGTTACTGAAGCTTTCTTT,CASNRQVTEAFF,TRBV2,TRBJ1-1,NA,NA
TGTGCCAGCAGCTGGGGACAGGGCAAAACGGAGACCCAGTACTTC,CASSWGQGKTETQYF,TRBV7-2,TRBJ2-5,NA,TRBD1
TGCGCCAGCAGCCAAGGGCGGGGGGCCTACACTGAAGCTTTCTTT,CASSQGRGAYTEAFF,TRBV4-3,TRBJ1-1,NA,NA
TGCAGCGTTGCGATAGCGGCTGGCTACGAGCAGTACTTC,CSVAIAAGYEQYF,TRBV29-1,TRBJ2-7,NA,NA
TGTGCCAGCAGTGTCGACAGGGGGAAGAGTCAGCCCCAGCATTTT,CASSVDRGKSQPQHF,TRBV4-2,TRBJ1-5,NA,TRBD1
TGTGCCACCGAAGGACAGCAGAACACTGAAGCTTTCTTT,CATEGQQNTEAFF,TRBV10-3,TRBJ1-1,NA,NA
TGTGCCAGCAGCCAACTAGCGACTCCCTACAATGAGCAGTTCTTC,CASSQLATPYNEQFF,TRBV3-1/TRBV3-2,TRBJ2-1,few,NA
TGTGCCAGCAGCCTCGGGACAGAGAACACTGAAGCTTTCTTT,CASSLGTENTEAFF,TRBV7-9,TRBJ1-1,NA,TRBD1
TGTGCCAGCACCTTCGGACTAGCGGAGAACACCGGGGAGCTGTTTTTT,CASTFGLAENTGELFF,TRBV5-6,TRBJ2-2,NA,TRBD2
TGTGCCAGCAGCAGGACAGGGCGGGACCAGCCCCAGCATTTT,CASSRTGRDQPQHF,TRBV27,TRBJ1-5,NA,TRBD1
TGCGCCAGCAGGGGACAGGGCTTAGATCAGCCCCAGCATTTT,CASRGQGLDQPQHF,TRBV10-2,TRBJ1-5,NA,TRBD1
TGTGCCAGTAGTACAACTACAGGGTTAAGGAGCAATCAGCCCCAGCATTTT,CASSTTTGLRSNQPQHF,TRBV19,TRBJ1-5,NA,NA
TGTGCCAGCAGTCCTCAGGGACTCTATGGCTACACCTTC,CASSPQGLYGYTF,TRBV2,TRBJ1-2,NA,NA
TGTGCCAGCACCCCCCTTGGAGGGGGGGACTCACCCCTCCACTTT,CASTPLGGGDSPLHF,TRBV7-9,TRBJ1-6,NA,NA
TGCGCCAGCAGTGAGTCTCTCGGGGAGCAGTACTTC,CASSESLGEQYF,TRBV10-2,TRBJ2-7,NA,NA
TGTGCCAGCAGCCAAGACTCTATGCGGGCTTTCTTT,CASSQDSMRAFF,TRBV12-3/TRBV12-4,TRBJ1-1,NA,NA
TGTGCTAGTGGATTGGGACAGTACACCGGGGAGCTGTTTTTT,CASGLGQYTGELFF,TRBV12-5,TRBJ2-2,NA,TRBD1
TGTGCCAGTAGTACAGGGGGGACAGTCTTAGGCGGCTACACCTTC,CASSTGGTVLGGYTF,TRBV19,TRBJ1-2,NA,TRBD1
TGTGCCAGTATATTTTACGGTATCACTGAAAAACTGTTTTTT,CASIFYGITEKLFF,TRBV19,TRBJ1-4,NA,NA
TGTGCCAGCAGTCTAGGAGCGCACAATGAGCAGTTCTTC,CASSLGAHNEQFF,TRBV27,TRBJ2-1,NA,NA
TGTGCCAGCAGGGGGACTAGCGGTACTTCCTACGAGCAGTACTTC,CASRGTSGTSYEQYF,TRBV6-5,TRBJ2-7,NA,TRBD2
TGCGCCAGCAGTGATATTAGCGGGAGAAACGAGCAGTACTTC,CASSDISGRNEQYF,TRBV10-2,TRBJ2-7,NA,TRBD2
TGTGCCAGCAGCGCGGTAGCGGGAGGGCCGTTGGAGACCCAGTACTTC,CASSAVAGGPLETQYF,TRBV9,TRBJ2-5,few,TRBD2
TGTGCCAGCTCACCACCTAGCGGGAGGTCGGATACGCAGTATTTT,CASSPPSGRSDTQYF,TRBV18,TRBJ2-3,NA,TRBD2
TGTGCCAGTAGGACCGGGAGGACAGGGCATCAAGAGACCCAGTACTTC,CASRTGRTGHQETQYF,TRBV19,TRBJ2-5,NA,NA
TGTGCCAGCAGCCTAAGAGGCCCAGCGGGAGGGCCTGGTAATGAGCAGTTCTTC,CASSLRGPAGGPGNEQFF,TRBV4-2,TRBJ2-1,NA,TRBD2
TGTGCCATCAGCAAGGACAGTTTATTAAATGAGCAGTTCTTC,CAISKDSLLNEQFF,TRBV10-3,TRBJ2-1,NA,NA
TGTGCCAGCAGCTATGGGACTAGCGGGACGGTAGAGACCCAGTACTTC,CASSYGTSGTVETQYF,TRBV5-8,TRBJ2-5,NA,TRBD2
TGTGCCAGCAGCCAAGTGGGACAGCAGAACATCTATGGCTACACCTTC,CASSQVGQQNIYGYTF,TRBV14,TRBJ1-2,NA,TRBD1
TGTGCCAGCAGTTTTATTTTGGGACAGGGTCACTCTGGAAACACCATATATTTT,CASSFILGQGHSGNTIYF,TRBV28,TRBJ1-3,NA,TRBD1
TGTGCCAGCAGTTTTCGTTGGAACACTGAAGCTTTCTTT,CASSFRWNTEAFF,TRBV27,TRBJ1-1,few,NA
TGTGCCAGCAGTGTCCGGGACAATAGTGGAAACACCATATATTTT,CASSVRDNSGNTIYF,TRBV25-1,TRBJ1-3,NA,NA
TGTGCTAGTGGTGGGGAAAGGGGGGGAACTAACTATGGCTACACCTTC,CASGGERGGTNYGYTF,TRBV12-5,TRBJ1-2,NA,NA
TGCAGCGTTTGGGGCAGGGGCCAAGAGACCCAGTACTTC,CSVWGRGQETQYF,TRBV29-1,TRBJ2-5,NA,NA
TGTGCCAGCTCACCGACAGTGATTAATGAAAAACTGTTTTTT,CASSPTVINEKLFF,TRBV18,TRBJ1-4,few,NA
TGTGCCAGCAGCTTAGGGGCTAGCGGGATCGGGTCAGAGACCCAGTACTTC,CASSLGASGIGSETQYF,TRBV11-2,TRBJ2-5,NA,TRBD2